This T cell receptor beta chain comes out of a study of cytomegalovirus exposure and HLA in healthy donors (dated by TCRdb to about 2017). Background for the entire study: The 650 to 750 repertoires of the first cohort and the 120 validation repertoires were produced on the same platform, according to a later analysis. The study combined high-throughput TCR immunosequencing, statistical association of individual TCRs with disease status, and machine learning to predict cytomegalovirus infection status. The aim of the study was to test whether cataloging public T cell receptors could identify signatures of past pathogen exposure. Along with the 666-subject first cohort, a separate validation cohort of over a hundred different subjects was used. Points the paper makes about the study in general: The authors suggested that the approach could potentially be generalized to other disease states and immunological phenotypes. Subsequent analysis determined that TCRs grouped into clusters in the first cohort also showed a tendency toward co-occurrence across the 90 to 150 validation repertoires, and about 94% of cluster scores exceeded 0. While some public TCRs were present in many individuals, most TCR sequences turned up only very rarely across donors. The validation cohort had no HLA typing available for a later analysis, so co-occurrence within that cohort was assessed over all 130 or so repertoires. The classifier was reported to diagnose cytomegalovirus status with high specificity and sensitivity in both the original and validation cohorts. In vitro tests confirmed that a few of the cytomegalovirus-associated TCR beta chains recognize cytomegalovirus antigens. The study gave a list of about 150 TCR beta chains associated with cytomegalovirus.

Regarding this clone: No cognate antigen has been identified for it. Per-base quality was not reported, and no clone a single base away is much larger than it.

Donors formed part of the validation cohort, which comprised 120 or so subjects and was distinct from the first cohort of some 700 subjects. Library construction relied on the immunoSEQ multiplex PCR assay. The authors' analysis ran thus. A statistical classification framework was built to diagnose cytomegalovirus status from the catalog of TCR beta chain sequences. TCRdb carries this immuneACCESS record with in-frame sequences only. Its versions omit some clonotypes, under half of them owing to an unresolved V gene in the studies checked, with the rest unexplained. D and trimming come from the DNA, and the V and J calls and clone size come from that table. For this sample the table gives 200,000 to 300,000 clones, of which approximately 86% were detected only once. Less than 1.5% of the sample rests with the top ten. The germline V gene encodes CDR1 SGHNT and CDR2 YYREEE (reference sequence). After removal of 0 bases from V and 6 bases from J, the junction retains 6 bases not matched to a gene. The CDR3 contains 15 residues, cysteine and phenylalanine counted. The entry retains the CDR3 DNA only, 45 bases that are in frame from base 1.

The sequenced material came from PBMCs. The sequence came from a woman aged 25-40 years in good health and CMV-seropositive. The rearrangement combines TRBV5-4 with TRBJ2-1; 7 bases in the junction line up with TRBD2. The nucleotide sequence is TGTGCCAGCAGCTTGGTTGTGTCGGGAGGCAATGAGCAGTTCTTC. Translated, this is CASSLVVSGGNEQFF.